One and the same sample provided the 26 T cell receptor beta chains below, sequenced in a study of shared clonotypes between healthy human individuals. Using immunoSEQ multiplex PCR, the repertoire was profiled, and TCRdb retains in-frame clones only, with some absent. The table lists about 1.5 million clones, around 98% of them singletons. Sequencing used naive CD4+ T cells sorted from blood. Subset described: CD45RA+ positively selected. The receptor source for this set is a man between 25 and 39 years old in good health.

The chain recombines TRBV18 with TRBJ2-1; TRBD2 matches at 8 bases. The CDR3 covers 18 residues. J gave up 2 bases and V 0 bases, and 9 bases lay outside the gene matches. CDR1 KGHSH and CDR2 LQKENI come from the germline V gene. The CDR3 DNA sequence: TGTGCCAGCTCACCACCGAGCGCGGGAGGTACCACCTACAATGAGCAGTTCTTC. Residues: CASSPPSAGGTTYNEQFF.

CDR3 DNA sequence: TGTGCCAGCAGTGAAGCCTCAGCTTTCTTT. Translated: CASSEASAFF. The chain recombines TRBV6-1 with TRBJ1-1; the D is unclear. The V end was cut by 0 bases, the J end by 10 bases, with 3 bases between. Per the germline V gene, CDR1 is MNHNS and CDR2 is SASEGT. The CDR3 has 10 amino acids.

This chain uses TRBV4-3 with TRBJ2-2; TRBD1 aligns across 10 bases. CDR1 and CDR2 (germline): LGHNA, YSLEER. The junction had 6 bases not matched to a gene; V was cut back by 5 bases and J by 3 bases. This CDR3 contains 16 residues. CDR3: CASSAGDRGDTGELFF. CDR3 DNA: TGCGCCAGCAGCGCCGGGGACAGGGGAGACACCGGGGAGCTGTTTTTT.

J is TRBJ2-5 and V is TRBV5-1; TRBD1 matches 7 bases. Germline-derived CDR1 and CDR2 are SGHRS and YFSETQ. Germline trimming cut 1 base from V and 5 bases from J; bases unmatched to any gene: 2. This CDR3 spans 13 amino acids. For the CDR3, the DNA is TGCGCCAGCAGCTTGAGGGGGCACGAGACCCAGTACTTC. Protein product: CASSLRGHETQYF.

This chain joins TRBV5-6 and TRBJ1-1; D perhaps matches TRBD1 (5 bases). Germline V gene sequence: CDR1 SGHDT, CDR2 YYEEEE. CDR3 length: 13 amino acids. Trimming cost V 0 bases and J 7 bases, with 10 bases left between them. CDR3 amino acids: CASSLVARVEAFF. The CDR3 nucleotides read TGTGCCAGCAGCTTGGTGGCCAGGGTTGAAGCTTTCTTT.

The chain links TRBV2 to TRBJ2-5; no firm D call. The ends were cut back, 6 bases at V and 4 bases at J, with 15 bases in the middle. The CDR3 spans 14 residues. The germline gives CDR1 SNHLY, CDR2 FYNNEI. In nucleotides, the CDR3 is TGTGCCAGCAGCCTCCTTATACGTTCAGAGACCCAGTACTTC. It translates to CASSLLIRSETQYF. The whole variable domain, filled in from reference TRBV2 and TRBJ2-5, reads EPEVTQTPSHQVTQMGQEVILRCVPISNHLYFYWYRQILGQKVEFLVSFYNNEISEKSEIFDDQFSVERPDGSNFTLKIRSTKLEDSAMYFCASSLLIRSETQYFGPGTRLLVL.

The count of this clone is one. As DNA, the CDR3 is TGTGCAAGTCGCTTAGTAGGGAGAGTGTCTGGAAACACCATATATTTT. This translates into CASRLVGRVSGNTIYF. The V call is TRBV12-2, the J call TRBJ1-3. TRBV12-2 is a known pseudogene. The CDR3 has 16 amino acids.

The chain uses TRBV5-1 and TRBJ2-1, with 15 bases lining up with TRBD2. Germline trimming cut 4 bases from V and 1 base from J; bases unmatched to any gene: 3. This CDR3 is built from 17 residues. Germline values: CDR1 SGHRS, CDR2 YFSETQ. The CDR3 region is CASSSGTSGRSYNEQFF. In DNA form, the CDR3 reads TGCGCCAGCAGCAGCGGGACTAGCGGGAGGTCCTACAATGAGCAGTTCTTC.

V gene TRBV18 combines with J gene TRBJ2-7; 9 bases are a match to TRBD1. With 3 bases clipped from V and 7 bases from J, the junction kept 10 bases outside the gene matches. This CDR3 has 15 amino acids. The germline CDR1 and CDR2 sequences are KGHSH and LQKENI. This CDR3 reads CASSPGLDRGKEQYF. DNA of the CDR3: TGTGCCAGCTCACCGGGATTAGACAGGGGGAAGGAGCAGTACTTC.

The chain has TRBV28 and TRBJ2-3, with D perhaps matching TRBD2 (6 bases). The germline V and J ends were trimmed by 2 bases and 1 base, with 13 bases remaining between them. There are 16 residues in the CDR3. Germline V gene data show CDR1 as MDHEN and CDR2 as SYDVKM. The CDR3 region is CASSLIVGGGTDTQYF. CDR3 in DNA: TGTGCCAGCAGTTTAATCGTGGGAGGAGGCACAGATACGCAGTATTTT.

The chain joins TRBV5-1 to TRBJ2-7, with D perhaps matching TRBD1 (6 bases). The CDR3 consists of 16 residues. V lost 0 bases and J 4 bases, leaving 17 bases between the germline ends. Per the germline V gene, CDR1 is SGHRS and CDR2 is YFSETQ. The CDR3 sequence: CASSLAPGQDPYEQYF. The DNA of the CDR3 is TGCGCCAGCAGCTTGGCCCCGGGACAAGATCCATACGAGCAGTACTTC.

The chain recombines TRBV6-1 with TRBJ2-1; weak D call: TRBD2 (5 bases). Germline V CDR1 and CDR2: MNHNS, SASEGT. This CDR3 has 12 residues. Trimming left V 9 bases short and J 9 bases short, with 15 bases between. The CDR3 DNA reads as TGTGCCAGTACCCCAGCGGCGTTTGAGCAGTTCTTC. This translates into CASTPAAFEQFF.

V is TRBV5-1 and J is TRBJ2-7; 10 nucleotides line up with TRBD1. CDR1 and CDR2 (germline): SGHRS, YFSETQ. The V gene end was trimmed by 4 bases and the J gene end by 3 bases; junction bases not matched to a gene: 4. There are 14 residues in the CDR3. CDR3 in DNA: TGCGCCAGCAGCATCCGGGACAGGGGCTACGAGCAGTACTTC. Translated: CASSIRDRGYEQYF.

This clone was observed once. The chain recombines TRBV7-6 with TRBJ2-1, with D perhaps TRBD1 (5 bases). Trimming cost V 5 bases and J 2 bases, with 13 bases left between them. This CDR3 comprises 15 residues. The germline V gene encodes CDR1 SGHVS and CDR2 FNYEAQ. In DNA form, the CDR3 reads TGTGCCAGCAGCCTAGAGGACACTACCTACAATGAGCAGTTCTTC. Residues: CASSLEDTTYNEQFF.

J is TRBJ2-5 and V is TRBV7-7; TRBD1 agrees at 10 bases. The ends lost 5 bases at V and 1 base at J; junction bases unmatched: 7. CDR1 SSHAT and CDR2 FNYEAQ come from the germline V gene (reference sequence). The CDR3 spans 16 residues. The CDR3 here is CASSTVGQGIQETQYF. CDR3 sequence (DNA): TGTGCCAGCAGCACCGTGGGACAGGGGATCCAAGAGACCCAGTACTTC.

For this clone: The DNA is omitted, as the CDR3 cannot be located on it reliably, and the CDR3 follows TCRdb's listing. The chain recombines TRBV9 with TRBJ1-3. From its first to its last residue, the CDR3 has 13 amino acids. The germline CDR1 and CDR2 sequences are SGDLS and YYNGEE. This CDR3 is CASSVGVGTDRYF.

The chain combines TRBV11-2 with TRBJ2-3; unclear D gene. V lost 1 base and J lost 12, with 14 bases in between. Per germline, CDR1 SGHAT and CDR2 FQNNGV. The CDR3 has 13 amino acids. The CDR3 sequence is CASSLAENFLQYF. Written as DNA, the CDR3 is TGTGCCAGCAGCTTAGCGGAAAACTTCTTACAGTATTTT.

CDR3 region: CASSSRTGGDYGYTF. The CDR3 nucleotides read TGTGCCAGCAGCAGCCGGACAGGGGGCGACTATGGCTACACCTTC. V is TRBV9 and J is TRBJ1-2; 11 bases are a match to TRBD1. CDR3 size: 15 residues. V lost 4 bases and J lost 3; bases outside the gene matches: 5. Germline assignment: CDR1 SGDLS and CDR2 YYNGEE.

This chain links TRBV7-8 with TRBJ2-7; D is unresolved. The germline V gene encodes CDR1 SGHVS and CDR2 FQNEAQ. This CDR3 is 12 amino acids long. V lost 1 base and J 3 bases, leaving 4 bases between the germline ends. The DNA of the CDR3 is TGTGCCAGCAGCTTAGAGGACTACGAGCAGTACTTC. Its translation is CASSLEDYEQYF.

This sequence joins TRBV10-1 and TRBJ2-3; D is possibly TRBD1 (6 bases). Trimming left V 6 bases short and J 2 bases short, with 15 bases between. The germline V gene has CDR1 WNHNN and CDR2 SYGVQD (reference sequence). This CDR3 is built from 15 residues. The CDR3 DNA is TGCGCCAGCAGGAGAGGGACACTGAACACAGATACGCAGTATTTT. Translating it yields CASRRGTLNTDTQYF.

V usage is TRBV28 and J usage is TRBJ1-1; D remains ambiguous. This CDR3 is 11 amino acids long. CDR1 and CDR2 (germline): MDHEN, SYDVKM. The V end lost 3 bases, the J end lost 7 bases, and 6 bases lay between the germline ends. CDR3: CASSFADEAFF. The CDR3 DNA reads as TGTGCCAGCAGTTTTGCGGATGAAGCTTTCTTT. The full variable domain, completed using reference TRBV28 and TRBJ1-1, is DVKVTQSSRYLVKRTGEKVFLECVQDMDHENMFWYRQDPGLGLRLIYFSYDVKMKEKGDIPEGYSVSREKKERFSLILESASTNQTSMYLCASSFADEAFFGQGTRLTVV.

V is TRBV7-9 and J is TRBJ2-1, with D possibly called TRBD1 or TRBD2 (5 bases each). The CDR3 runs 13 residues. V was clipped by 5 bases and J by 8 bases, with 13 bases between them. Germline V gives CDR1 SEHNR, CDR2 FQNEAQ (reference sequence). Here the CDR3 reads CASSLTRGDEQFF. The DNA for the CDR3 is TGTGCCAGCAGCCTAACACGGGGCGATGAGCAGTTCTTC.

V usage is TRBV5-1 and J usage is TRBJ2-2, with D possibly being TRBD2 (5 bases). Germline loops: CDR1 SGHRS, CDR2 YFSETQ. The CDR3 runs 15 residues. Trimming removed 4 bases at V and 4 bases at J, with 14 bases between. This chain's CDR3 is CASSSTRGRTGELFF. In DNA form, the CDR3 reads TGCGCCAGCAGCAGTACTAGAGGACGCACCGGGGAGCTGTTTTTT.

The chain joins TRBV4-2 to TRBJ2-7; 13 nucleotides agree with TRBD2. CDR3 size: 15 residues. The junction had 9 bases not matched to a gene; V was cut back by 8 bases and J by 5 bases. The germline CDR1 and CDR2 sequences are LGHNA and YNFKEQ. The CDR3 coding sequence is TGTGCCAGCGAGGGGACTAGCGGGGATGGAAACGAGCAGTACTTC. Its protein product is CASEGTSGDGNEQYF.

The rearrangement joins TRBV7-2 to TRBJ2-7; no clear D gene. Trimming stripped 3 bases from V and 4 bases from J, with 10 bases between. The CDR3 totals 13 residues. CDR1 SGHTA and CDR2 FQGNSA come from the germline V gene. The CDR3 loop reads CASSFHGRYEQYF. In nucleotides, the CDR3 is TGTGCCAGCAGCTTTCACGGCAGATACGAGCAGTACTTC.

Of note for this clone: The identical CDR3 is also encoded by other nucleotide sequences in the sample. The chain recombines TRBV20-1 with TRBJ2-1; the D is unclear. CDR1 and CDR2 from the germline V gene are DFQATT and SNEGSKA (reference sequence). V lost 6 bases and J lost 7, with 7 bases in between. The CDR3 loop spans 10 amino acids. CDR3 DNA sequence: TGCAGTGCCTCGGATAATGAGCAGTTCTTC. This encodes CSASDNEQFF.